This TCR beta chain was captured by sequencing in a study of technical replicates of blood from several donors. Data came from immunoSEQ multiplex PCR; TCRdb stores just in-frame clones and leaves some out. The data contain roughly 83,000 clones, more than 90% of them singletons. This TCR derives from a human donor in good health. The sample comprised T cells isolated from PBMCs.

The CDR3 sequence is CASTSLAGVWNEQFF. As DNA, the CDR3 is TGTGCCAGCACCTCACTAGCGGGGGTCTGGAATGAGCAGTTCTTC. V and J are TRBV5-6 and TRBJ2-1, with 11 bases aligning to TRBD2. CDR3 length: 15 residues. Germline CDR1 SGHDT, CDR2 YYEEEE. With V trimmed by 6 bases and J by 7 bases, 9 bases remained unmatched.